Listed here are 29 T cell receptor beta chains from one sample, sequenced in a study of shared clonotypes between healthy human individuals. Measured with immunoSEQ multiplex PCR; TCRdb has only the in-frame clones, and not every one. The table has millions of clones, more than 80% seen once. Sequencing used naive CD4+ T cells from PBMCs. Described subset: CD45RA+ positively selected. Every receptor here comes from a man aged 18 to 35 in good health. Some clones in this sample may be carry-over from other donors' samples.

The chain uses TRBV5-1 and TRBJ2-1, with 7 bases identical to TRBD2. The CDR3 extends over 15 amino acids. From germline, CDR1 is SGHRS and CDR2 YFSETQ. V lost 5 bases, J lost 0 bases, and 5 bases stayed unmatched. The CDR3 here is CASRPSGSSYNEQFF. DNA of the CDR3: TGCGCCAGCAGGCCTAGCGGTAGCTCCTACAATGAGCAGTTCTTC.

CDR3: CASKIQGGNYGYTF. The CDR3 nucleotides are TGTGCCAGCAAGATACAGGGCGGAAACTATGGCTACACCTTC. The chain combines TRBV27 with TRBJ1-2; possible D gene TRBD1, 6 bases. V dropped 7 bases and J dropped 2 bases, with 14 bases sitting between them. Per the germline V gene, CDR1 is MNHEY and CDR2 is SMNVEV (reference sequence). There are 14 residues in the CDR3.

As regards this clone: In the same sample, other DNA sequences code for this CDR3. The chain has TRBV5-1 and TRBJ2-5, with 12 nucleotides matching TRBD2. The germline gives CDR1 SGHRS, CDR2 YFSETQ. This CDR3 has 16 amino acids. The trim removed 5 bases at V and 0 bases at J, leaving 5 bases unmatched. CDR3 sequence (DNA): TGCGCCAGCAGTTTCGGACTAGCGGGATACCAAGAGACCCAGTACTTC. Its translation: CASSFGLAGYQETQYF.

The chain is built from TRBV2 and TRBJ2-5, with D possibly matching TRBD1 (6 bases). The CDR3 is 14 amino acids. V lost 6 bases to trimming and J lost 3 bases, with 14 bases between them. Germline V CDR1 and CDR2: SNHLY, FYNNEI. DNA for the CDR3: TGTGCCAGCAGCGGTACCGGGACAAAAGAGACCCAGTACTTC. Protein: CASSGTGTKETQYF. The full variable domain, completed using reference TRBV2 and TRBJ2-5, is EPEVTQTPSHQVTQMGQEVILRCVPISNHLYFYWYRQILGQKVEFLVSFYNNEISEKSEIFDDQFSVERPDGSNFTLKIRSTKLEDSAMYFCASSGTGTKETQYFGPGTRLLVL.

The chain uses TRBV5-6 and TRBJ2-1; 11 bases fit TRBD2. The CDR3 spans 16 residues. The germline V gene has CDR1 SGHDT and CDR2 YYEEEE. Losses at the gene ends were 4 bases for V and 6 bases for J; bases not matched to a gene: 9. The CDR3 bases are TGTGCCAGCAGCCCCATTAGCGGGAGGGTGGGCAATGAGCAGTTCTTC. Translation gives CASSPISGRVGNEQFF.

Turning to this clone: The sample has other DNA sequences that encode this CDR3 too. The rearrangement links TRBV7-2 to TRBJ2-1, with 12 bases aligning to TRBD2. With 5 bases clipped from V and 4 bases from J, the junction kept 3 bases outside the gene matches. The CDR3 extends over 15 amino acids. Germline-derived CDR1 and CDR2 are SGHTA and FQGNSA. For the CDR3, the DNA is TGTGCCAGCAGCCTGACTAGCGGGAGATACAATGAGCAGTTCTTC. Protein: CASSLTSGRYNEQFF.

The chain recombines TRBV5-4 with TRBJ1-2, with D maybe TRBD1 (6 bases). Germline-derived CDR1 and CDR2 are SGHNT and YYREEE (reference sequence). V was cut by 3 bases and J by 12 bases, with 24 bases left in between. The CDR3 runs to 15 residues. The chain's CDR3 is CASSSGGRQMGEDTF. The CDR3 DNA sequence: TGTGCCAGCAGCTCTGGGGGCCGGCAAATGGGTGAAGACACCTTC.

J is TRBJ2-4 and V is TRBV7-2; D is possibly TRBD1 or TRBD2 (5 bases each). The CDR3 extends over 17 amino acids. The V gene lost 1 base and the J gene lost 1 base, with 14 bases spanning the gap. Germline V lookup: CDR1 SGHTA, CDR2 FQGNSA. The CDR3 loop reads CASSLVGVGEAKNIQYF. The CDR3 DNA sequence: TGTGCCAGCAGCTTAGTGGGCGTGGGGGAGGCCAAAAACATTCAGTACTTC.

This chain connects TRBV5-1 to TRBJ1-2, with D uncertain. Germline assignment: CDR1 SGHRS and CDR2 YFSETQ. V shed 2 bases and J shed 8 bases, with 10 bases lying between them. CDR3 size: 12 residues. The CDR3 DNA reads as TGCGCCAGCAGCTTTTCAGAAGGAGGCTACACCTTC. This encodes CASSFSEGGYTF.

The chain combines TRBV28 with TRBJ2-3; 11 positions match TRBD2. The J segment lost 2 bases and the V segment lost 4 bases, leaving 8 bases of the junction unmatched. CDR3 length: 17 residues. Germline lookup yields CDR1 MDHEN and CDR2 SYDVKM. CDR3 sequence reads: CASSSTGLAGHTDTQYF. CDR3 DNA: TGTGCCAGCAGTTCTACCGGACTAGCGGGCCACACAGATACGCAGTATTTT.

This rearrangement joins TRBV28 to TRBJ2-7; TRBD2 aligns across 15 bases. The germline V gene has CDR1 MDHEN and CDR2 SYDVKM. Unmatched junction bases numbered 13, after V lost 6 bases and J lost 4 bases. There are 18 residues in the CDR3. This chain's CDR3 is CASSSQGGLAGGPYEQYF. The CDR3 coding sequence is TGTGCCAGCAGCTCACAGGGGGGACTAGCGGGAGGTCCGTACGAGCAGTACTTC.

There are a few counts of this clone. The gene calls are TRBV30 and TRBJ1-4; 7 bases align to TRBD1. V was clipped by 3 bases and J by 8 bases; unmatched bases: 9. Germline lookup yields CDR1 GTSNPN and CDR2 SVGIG (reference sequence). This CDR3 has 14 amino acids. CDR3 sequence: CAWRKGQRWEKLFF. As DNA, the CDR3 is TGTGCCTGGAGGAAGGGACAGCGATGGGAAAAACTGTTTTTT.

This rearrangement joins TRBV27 to TRBJ1-6; the match to TRBD1 covers 8 bases. The CDR3 totals 16 residues. Trimming cost V 5 bases and J 7 bases; bases outside gene matches: 10. CDR1 and CDR2 from the germline V gene are MNHEY and SMNVEV (reference sequence). This CDR3 is CASSQIWTGSNSPLHF. The CDR3 nucleotides read TGTGCCAGCAGTCAAATATGGACAGGGTCGAATTCACCCCTCCACTTT.

The chain carries TRBV30 and TRBJ1-5, with unresolved D. Looked up from germline, CDR1 is GTSNPN and CDR2 is SVGIG (reference sequence). V was pared by 0 bases and J by 4 bases, with 13 bases between. The CDR3 runs to 15 residues. The CDR3 coding sequence is TGTGCCTGGAGTGTAAAACAGACGCTAAATCAGCCCCAGCATTTT. The encoded protein is CAWSVKQTLNQPQHF.

This clone has more than one count but fewer than ten. This chain connects TRBV30 to TRBJ1-5; a possible D gene is TRBD1 (5 bases). The CDR3 extends over 13 amino acids. Germline-derived CDR1 and CDR2 are GTSNPN and SVGIG (reference sequence). V lost 0 bases to trimming and J lost 6 bases, with 9 bases between them. The CDR3, as DNA: TGTGCCTGGAGTGTAGTAGGGGCTCAGCCCCAGCATTTT. It translates to CAWSVVGAQPQHF.

V is TRBV11-2 and J is TRBJ2-6; 10 bases agree with TRBD1. The germline V gene encodes CDR1 SGHAT and CDR2 FQNNGV. The CDR3 is made up of 17 amino acids. V shed 6 bases, J shed 1 base, and the junction held 6 bases outside the gene matches. For the CDR3, the DNA is TGTGCCAGCAGTCCCGGGACAGGGGTTTCTGGGGCCAACGTCCTGACTTTC. This encodes CASSPGTGVSGANVLTF. Full variable domain (outside the CDR3, taken from reference TRBV11-2 and TRBJ2-6): EAGVAQSPRYKIIEKRQSVAFWCNPISGHATLYWYQQILGQGPKLLIQFQNNGVVDDSQLPKDRFSAERLKGVDSTLKIQPAKLEDSAVYLCASSPGTGVSGANVLTFGAGSRLTVL.

In regard to this clone: The same CDR3 is also encoded by other DNA sequences in this sample. The V call is TRBV19, the J call TRBJ1-1; D ambiguous. With 3 bases removed from V and 0 bases from J, the gap between germline ends came to 8 bases. Germline loops: CDR1 LNHDA, CDR2 SQIVND (reference sequence). This CDR3 has 14 residues. CDR3 nucleotides: TGTGCCAGTAGTATTCGGACGTTGAACACTGAAGCTTTCTTT. This gives the protein CASSIRTLNTEAFF.

V and J are TRBV5-1 and TRBJ2-7, with 11 bases that match TRBD2. CDR3 size: 15 residues. CDR1 is SGHRS, CDR2 YFSETQ, per germline. The ends lost 2 bases at V and 2 bases at J; junction bases unmatched: 3. CDR3 loop: CASSLLAGAAYEQYF. The DNA for the CDR3 is TGCGCCAGCAGCTTACTAGCGGGAGCCGCCTACGAGCAGTACTTC. The full variable domain, its missing parts supplied by reference TRBV5-1 and TRBJ2-7, is KAGVTQTPRYLIKTRGQQVTLSCSPISGHRSVSWYQQTPGQGLQFLFEYFSETQRNKGNFPGRFSGRQFSNSRSEMNVSTLELGDSALYLCASSLLAGAAYEQYFGPGTRLTVT.

The V and J genes are TRBV6-5 and TRBJ2-3; D gene uncertain. V shed 2 bases and J shed 4 bases, with 10 bases lying between them. CDR1 and CDR2 (germline): MNHEY, SVGAGI. CDR3 size: 14 residues. Written as DNA, the CDR3 is TGTGCCAGCAGTTACAATCGGCAGGCAGATACGCAGTATTTT. It encodes CASSYNRQADTQYF.

The CDR3 here is CASSNPTGAGIGLTF. CDR3 DNA sequence: TGTGCCAGCAGTAACCCGACGGGTGCCGGGATAGGCCTGACTTTC. The rearrangement uses TRBV28 and TRBJ2-6; maybe TRBD2 (5 bases). V lost 5 bases to trimming and J lost 15 bases, with 23 bases between them. The CDR3 has 15 residues. Germline V lookup: CDR1 MDHEN, CDR2 SYDVKM.

The chain carries TRBV28 and TRBJ2-3; D possibly corresponds to TRBD2 (5 bases). Germline V CDR1 and CDR2: MDHEN, SYDVKM. The CDR3 has 14 residues. The V end was cut by 2 bases, the J end by 6 bases, with 12 bases between. The CDR3 bases are TGTGCCAGCAGTTTACCTCGGACTTCGGATACGCAGTATTTT. Translated, it gives CASSLPRTSDTQYF.

The rearrangement uses TRBV28 and TRBJ2-7; D is possibly TRBD2 (5 bases). The germline V gene encodes CDR1 MDHEN and CDR2 SYDVKM. CDR3 length: 14 residues. Trimming cost V 6 bases and J 3 bases, with 15 bases left between them. The CDR3 reads CASRKRGAGYEQYF. The CDR3 region has the DNA TGTGCCAGCAGGAAACGGGGTGCGGGCTACGAGCAGTACTTC.

The genes are TRBV18 and TRBJ2-2, with 9 bases identical to TRBD2. There are 18 residues in the CDR3. Germline V gives CDR1 KGHSH, CDR2 LQKENI. The J segment lost 4 bases and the V segment lost 1 base, leaving 10 bases of the junction unmatched. The chain's CDR3 is CASSPRLSGSRGTGELFF. The CDR3 region has the DNA TGTGCCAGCTCACCACGGCTTAGCGGGAGTCGGGGCACCGGGGAGCTGTTTTTT.

This clone was observed a single time. The CDR3 reads CAWRGSHYEQYF. As DNA, the CDR3 is TGTGCCTGGAGGGGCAGCCACTACGAGCAGTACTTC. This chain links TRBV30 with TRBJ2-7; no firm D call. V lost 3 bases and J 3 bases, leaving 9 bases between the germline ends. CDR1 and CDR2 from the germline V gene are GTSNPN and SVGIG (reference sequence). The CDR3 is 12 residues long.

This sequence joins TRBV5-1 and TRBJ2-2; TRBD2 matches at 8 bases. The germline V gene has CDR1 SGHRS and CDR2 YFSETQ. This CDR3 contains 15 residues. Trimming took 4 bases from V and 5 from J; bases not matched to a gene: 7. Here the CDR3 reads CASSASGSRTGELFF. CDR3 bases: TGCGCCAGCAGCGCAAGCGGGAGTCGGACCGGGGAGCTGTTTTTT.

The genes are TRBV7-9 and TRBJ2-1; weak D call: TRBD2 (5 bases). CDR1 is SEHNR and CDR2 is FQNEAQ in the germline V gene (reference sequence). V lost 0 bases and J 2 bases, leaving 17 bases between the germline ends. The CDR3 is made up of 18 amino acids. CDR3 residues: CASSLALPGSRPYNEQFF. CDR3 in DNA: TGTGCCAGCAGCTTAGCGCTCCCGGGGTCCCGCCCCTACAATGAGCAGTTCTTC.

This chain connects TRBV19 to TRBJ2-2, with a tentative D call TRBD2 (5 bases). The CDR3 runs to 17 residues. Trimming removed 2 bases from V and 4 bases from J, with 17 bases in between. Germline loops: CDR1 LNHDA, CDR2 SQIVND (reference sequence). CDR3: CASSIRGRLRGTGELFF. DNA for the CDR3: TGTGCCAGTAGTATACGGGGTCGACTACGCGGCACCGGGGAGCTGTTTTTT. Supplemented by reference TRBV19 and TRBJ2-2, the full variable domain reads DGGITQSPKYLFRKEGQNVTLSCEQNLNHDAMYWYRQDPGQGLRLIYYSQIVNDFQKGDIAEGYSVSREKKESFPLTVTSAQKNPTAFYLCASSIRGRLRGTGELFFGEGSRLTVL.

This chain joins TRBV11-2 and TRBJ2-1, with a weak D call TRBD2 (5 bases). Germline CDR1 is SGHAT and CDR2 is FQNNGV. Trimming stripped 0 bases from V and 8 bases from J, with 11 bases between. The CDR3 length is 14 residues. CDR3: CASSLDGSSYEQFF. CDR3 DNA sequence: TGTGCCAGCAGCTTAGATGGGAGTAGCTATGAGCAGTTCTTC.

V is TRBV6-1 and J is TRBJ1-5; 7 nucleotides align to TRBD1. The CDR3 loop spans 14 amino acids. Germline lookup yields CDR1 MNHNS and CDR2 SASEGT. The J segment lost 11 bases and the V segment lost 5 bases, leaving 12 bases of the junction unmatched. CDR3 sequence (DNA): TGTGCCAGCAGTTCAGAACAGGGGATAGGGACCCAGCATTTT. It is translated as CASSSEQGIGTQHF.